Listed here are 4 T cell receptor beta chains from one sample, sequenced in a study of T cell responses to AZD1222 COVID-19 vaccine. This table comes from immunoSEQ multiplex PCR, and its TCRdb copy is limited to in-frame clones, with some not included. The sample has about 140,000 clones; roughly 90% are singletons. Sequencing was performed on peripheral blood, taken on day 0 of AZD1222 vaccination. All receptors derive from an adult in good health.

This clone was recorded a few times. The genes are TRBV4-2 and TRBJ2-7, with 8 bases identical to TRBD1. Germline lookup yields CDR1 LGHNA and CDR2 YNFKEQ. The CDR3 length is 14 residues. J lost 3 bases, V lost 4 bases, and 5 bases had no gene match. CDR3 nucleotide sequence: TGTGCCAGCAGCCGGCAAGACAGGGGCTACGAGCAGTACTTC. Translated, it gives CASSRQDRGYEQYF.

This chain uses TRBV4-1 with TRBJ1-2, with D tentatively TRBD1 (5 bases). V lost 0 bases and J lost 7, with 15 bases in between. The germline gives CDR1 MGHRA, CDR2 YSYEKL. This CDR3 comprises 15 residues. The CDR3 protein is CASSQEGGAGRGYTF. CDR3 DNA: TGCGCCAGCAGCCAAGAAGGTGGGGCAGGCCGTGGCTACACCTTC.

V gene TRBV18 combines with J gene TRBJ1-3; 10 bases align to TRBD1. CDR1 is KGHSH, CDR2 LQKENI, per germline. J lost 9 bases, V lost 4 bases, and 3 bases had no gene match. CDR3 length: 13 residues. Here the CDR3 reads CASSRDRGFTIYF. As DNA, the CDR3 is TGTGCCAGCTCACGGGACAGGGGATTCACCATATATTTT.

The chain uses TRBV10-3 and TRBJ2-1; the D gene is possibly TRBD1 (5 bases). Trimming pared 3 bases from V and 7 bases from J, leaving 13 bases between. This CDR3 comprises 14 residues. Germline values: CDR1 ENHRY, CDR2 SYGVKD. In DNA form, the CDR3 reads TGTGCCATCAGTGATAGCATGGGGCGGAATGAGCAGTTCTTC. This encodes CAISDSMGRNEQFF.